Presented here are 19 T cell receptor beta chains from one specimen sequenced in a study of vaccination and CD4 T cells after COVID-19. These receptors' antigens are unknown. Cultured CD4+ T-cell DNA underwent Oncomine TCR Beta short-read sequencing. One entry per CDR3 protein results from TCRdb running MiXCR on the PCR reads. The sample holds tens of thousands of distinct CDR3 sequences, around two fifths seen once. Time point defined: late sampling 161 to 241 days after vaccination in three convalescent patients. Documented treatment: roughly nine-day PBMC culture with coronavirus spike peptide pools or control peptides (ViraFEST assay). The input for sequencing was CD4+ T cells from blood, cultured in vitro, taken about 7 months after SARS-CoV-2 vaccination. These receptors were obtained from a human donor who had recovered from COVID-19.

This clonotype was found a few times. This CDR3 reads CASSPRTSGHSYNEQFF. CDR3 DNA sequence: TGTGCCAGCAGCCCCAGGACTAGCGGGCACTCCTACAATGAGCAGTTCTTC. The chain employs TRBV7-9 and TRBJ2-1, with 11 bases that match TRBD2. CDR3 size: 17 residues. The germline V gene has CDR1 SEHNR and CDR2 FQNEAQ (reference sequence). Trimming cost V 5 bases and J 0 bases; bases outside gene matches: 6.

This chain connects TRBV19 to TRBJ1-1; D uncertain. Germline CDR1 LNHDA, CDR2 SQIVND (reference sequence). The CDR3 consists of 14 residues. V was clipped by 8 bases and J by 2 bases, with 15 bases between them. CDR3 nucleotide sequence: TGTGCCAGTGCAGGTCGGGGAGTAAACACTGAAGCTTTCTTT. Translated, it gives CASAGRGVNTEAFF.

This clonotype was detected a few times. The CDR3 DNA is TGTGCCAGCGCGGGGGCTAGCGGGTACCAAGAGACCCAGTACTTC. Residues: CASAGASGYQETQYF. The V gene is TRBV7-2, the J gene TRBJ2-5; 8 bases are a match to TRBD2. The germline CDR1 and CDR2 sequences are SGHTA and FQGNSA. J was trimmed by 0 bases and V by 8 bases; bases with no gene match: 8. The CDR3 is made up of 15 amino acids. Based on the CDR3 plus reference TRBV7-2 and TRBJ2-5, the full variable domain is GAGVSQSPSNKVTEKGKDVELRCDPISGHTALYWYRQSLGQGLEFLIYFQGNSAPDKSGLPSDRFSAERTGGSVSTLTIQRTQQEDSAVYLCASAGASGYQETQYFGPGTRLLVL.

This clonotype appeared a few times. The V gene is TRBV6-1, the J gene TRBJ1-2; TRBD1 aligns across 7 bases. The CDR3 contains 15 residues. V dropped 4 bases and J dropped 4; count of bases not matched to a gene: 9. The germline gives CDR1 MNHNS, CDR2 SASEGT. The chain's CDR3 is CASSARGLLSYGYTF. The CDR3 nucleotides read TGTGCCAGCAGTGCTAGGGGGCTGCTATCCTATGGCTACACCTTC.

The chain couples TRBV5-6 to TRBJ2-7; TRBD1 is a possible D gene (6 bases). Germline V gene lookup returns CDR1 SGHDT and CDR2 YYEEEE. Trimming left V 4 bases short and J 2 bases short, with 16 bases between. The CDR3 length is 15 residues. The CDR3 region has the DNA TGTGCCAGCAGCCCGCCGGGACACCGTCCCTACGAGCAGTACTTC. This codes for CASSPPGHRPYEQYF.

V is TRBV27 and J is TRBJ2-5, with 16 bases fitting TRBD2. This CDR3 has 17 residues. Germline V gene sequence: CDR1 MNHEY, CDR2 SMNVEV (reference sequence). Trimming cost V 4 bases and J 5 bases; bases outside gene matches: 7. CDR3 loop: CASSSGTSGGAGETQYF. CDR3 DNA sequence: TGTGCCAGCAGTTCTGGGACTAGCGGGGGGGCCGGGGAGACCCAGTACTTC.

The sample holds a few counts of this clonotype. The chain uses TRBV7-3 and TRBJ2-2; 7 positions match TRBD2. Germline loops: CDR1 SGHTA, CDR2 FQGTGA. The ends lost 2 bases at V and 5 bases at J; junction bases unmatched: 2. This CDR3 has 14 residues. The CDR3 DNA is TGTGCCAGCAGCTTATTACTAGCGACCGGGGAGCTGTTTTTT. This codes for CASSLLLATGELFF.

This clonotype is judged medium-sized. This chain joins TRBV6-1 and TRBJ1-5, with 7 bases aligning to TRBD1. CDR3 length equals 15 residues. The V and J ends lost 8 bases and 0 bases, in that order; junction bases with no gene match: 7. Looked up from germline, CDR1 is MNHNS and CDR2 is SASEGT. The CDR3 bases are TGTGCCAGCGGACCGACAGGGATTAGCAATCAGCCCCAGCATTTT. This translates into CASGPTGISNQPQHF.

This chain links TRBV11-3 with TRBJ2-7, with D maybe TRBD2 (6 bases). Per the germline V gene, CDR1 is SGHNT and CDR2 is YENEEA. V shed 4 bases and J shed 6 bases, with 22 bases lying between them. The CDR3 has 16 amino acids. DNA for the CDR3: TGTGCCAGCAGCTCAGTCGCGCTATGGGAGGACCCCGAGCAGTACTTC. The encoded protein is CASSSVALWEDPEQYF.

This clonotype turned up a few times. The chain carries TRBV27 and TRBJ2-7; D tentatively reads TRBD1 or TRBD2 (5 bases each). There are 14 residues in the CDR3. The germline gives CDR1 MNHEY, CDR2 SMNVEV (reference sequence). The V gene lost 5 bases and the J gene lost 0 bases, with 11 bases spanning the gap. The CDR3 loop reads CASSPGTVSYEQYF. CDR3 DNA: TGTGCCAGCAGTCCCGGGACGGTCTCCTACGAGCAGTACTTC.

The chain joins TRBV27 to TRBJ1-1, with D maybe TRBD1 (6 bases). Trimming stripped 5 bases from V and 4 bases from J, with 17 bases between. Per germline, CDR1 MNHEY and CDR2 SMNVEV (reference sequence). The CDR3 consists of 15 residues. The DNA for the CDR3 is TGTGCCAGCAGTCCGCTAACAACAGGGAGCACTGAAGCTTTCTTT. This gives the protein CASSPLTTGSTEAFF.

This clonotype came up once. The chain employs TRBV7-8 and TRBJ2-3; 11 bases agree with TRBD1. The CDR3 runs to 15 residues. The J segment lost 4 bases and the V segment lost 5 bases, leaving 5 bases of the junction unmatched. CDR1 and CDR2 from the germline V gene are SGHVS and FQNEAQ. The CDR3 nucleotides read TGTGCCAGCAGCACGGACAGGGGGCGCGCAGATACGCAGTATTTT. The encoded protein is CASSTDRGRADTQYF.

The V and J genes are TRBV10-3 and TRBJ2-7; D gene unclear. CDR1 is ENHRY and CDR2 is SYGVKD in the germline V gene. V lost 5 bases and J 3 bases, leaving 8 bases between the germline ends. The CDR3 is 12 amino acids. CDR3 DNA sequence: TGTGCCATCAGTTTGCGGAACTACGAGCAGTACTTC. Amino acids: CAISLRNYEQYF.

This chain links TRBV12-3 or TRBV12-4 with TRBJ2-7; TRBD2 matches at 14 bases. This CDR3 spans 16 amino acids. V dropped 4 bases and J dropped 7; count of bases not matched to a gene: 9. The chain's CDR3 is CASSSPRLAGGGEQYF. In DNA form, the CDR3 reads TGTGCCAGCAGTTCCCCGCGACTAGCGGGAGGGGGGGAGCAGTACTTC.

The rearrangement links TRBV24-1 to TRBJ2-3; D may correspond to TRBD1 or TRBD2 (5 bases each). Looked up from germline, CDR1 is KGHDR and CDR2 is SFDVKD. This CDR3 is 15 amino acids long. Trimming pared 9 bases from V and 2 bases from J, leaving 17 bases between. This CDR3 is CATRTGTAITDTQYF. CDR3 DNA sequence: TGTGCCACCCGGACGGGGACGGCTATCACAGATACGCAGTATTTT.

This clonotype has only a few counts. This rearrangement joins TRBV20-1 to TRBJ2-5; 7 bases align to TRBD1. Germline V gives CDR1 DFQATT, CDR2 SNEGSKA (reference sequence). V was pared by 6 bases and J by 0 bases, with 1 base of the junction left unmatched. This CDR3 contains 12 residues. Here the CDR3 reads CSAGTDQETQYF. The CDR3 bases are TGCAGTGCGGGGACAGACCAAGAGACCCAGTACTTC.

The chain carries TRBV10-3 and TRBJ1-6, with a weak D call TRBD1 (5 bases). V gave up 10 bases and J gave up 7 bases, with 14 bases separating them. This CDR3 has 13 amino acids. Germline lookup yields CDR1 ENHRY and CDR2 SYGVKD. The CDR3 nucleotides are TGTGCCACCCGACAGTCTCTGAATTCACCCCTCCACTTT. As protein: CATRQSLNSPLHF.

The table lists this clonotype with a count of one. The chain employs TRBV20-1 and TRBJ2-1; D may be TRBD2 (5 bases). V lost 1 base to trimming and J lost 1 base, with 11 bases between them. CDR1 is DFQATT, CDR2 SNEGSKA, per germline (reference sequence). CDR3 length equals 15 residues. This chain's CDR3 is CSARGLPGSYNEQFF. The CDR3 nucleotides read TGCAGTGCTAGAGGACTACCGGGGTCCTACAATGAGCAGTTCTTC.

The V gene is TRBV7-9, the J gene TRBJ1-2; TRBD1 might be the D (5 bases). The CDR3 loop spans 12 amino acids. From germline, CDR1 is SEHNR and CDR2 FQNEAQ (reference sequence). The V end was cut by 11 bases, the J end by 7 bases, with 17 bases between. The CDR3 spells CALGWGVGGYTF. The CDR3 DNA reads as TGTGCCCTCGGTTGGGGGGTGGGTGGCTACACCTTC.